This T cell receptor beta chain came from a study of T cell responses to AZD1222 COVID-19 vaccine (dated by TCRdb to the early 2020s). Concerning the study at large: A total of more than 230 trial participants underwent TCR sequencing, of whom about 210 received two doses of AZD1222 and some 26 received two doses of the MenACWY control vaccine. Trial participants were enrolled by age into 18-55, 56-69 and 70-plus year subgroups, with approximately 150, 30 and 60 TCR-sequenced participants respectively.

V has 5 bases trimmed and J has 4 bases trimmed; junction bases matching no gene number 11. The CDR3 numbers 16 residues from cysteine through phenylalanine. Here the CDR3 DNA is all that survives: 48 bases in frame from base 1. CDR1 and CDR2 (SGHTA, FQGNSA) derive from the germline V gene. On the study overall, not on this receptor specifically: Because no samples from the day 14 peak response were available, repertoires could be characterized only after the peak T cell response. The whole spike protein was spanned by vaccine-associated CD4 TCRs, and dominant responses were seen in regions 160-218 and 743-854. Spike-specific TCR breadth and depth rose significantly after two AZD1222 doses compared with day 0 and with MenACWY recipients. Conclusions about previously exposed vaccinees were limited because only six AZD1222 recipients were SARS-CoV-2 seropositive at baseline. Most participants were white British and females outnumbered males, and the authors suggested that clonal diversity may have been underestimated. The 56-69-year group was small, and its depth increase did not reach significance, likely because of low power. Nearly half of unique spike-specific TCRs reportedly recognized epitopes outside regions mutated in the B.1.351 and B.1.1.7 variants.

The CDR3 regions of human TCRbeta chains were analyzed by immunosequencing. Under the source paper's analysis protocol: Repertoire TCRs were matched against a reference library of SARS-CoV-2-specific TCRs generated with the MIRA antigen-specificity platform. Breadth meant the fraction of unique TCRs that were SARS-CoV-2-associated, whereas depth meant the fraction of total T cells that were SARS-CoV-2-associated. Each spike-specific TCR was assigned to its reactive spike region and to a CD4 or CD8 class using the MIRA data. Log10-transformed breadth and depth values were compared by one-way ANOVA with Sidak's multiple comparisons tests. TCRdb carries this immuneACCESS record with in-frame sequences only. Its versions omit some clonotypes, under half of them owing to an unresolved V gene in the studies checked, with the rest unexplained. V, J and clone size are those of that table, while D and trimming were read from the DNA. For this sample the table gives about 79,000 clones, of which about 90% were detected only once. 5.5% to 9% of the sample lies in the top ten.

With respect to this clone: The clone's antigen remains unknown. No much larger clone exists at a distance of one base, and base qualities are not known.

The intended sense of this specimen's time point label: baseline before first vaccination. The treatment or condition label of this sample denotes: meningococcal conjugate vaccine given as trial control. Vaccinee samples came from UK trials COV001 and COV002, including a single-blind randomized controlled phase 2/3 trial of AZD1222 (ChAdOx1 nCoV-19) in healthy adults. Trial participant PBMC samples were collected at day 0 and day 28 after the second dose for TCRbeta chain sequencing. This specimen was peripheral blood, taken on day 0 of MenACWY control vaccination. The chain uses TRBV7-2 and TRBJ2-3; 8 nucleotides in the junction match TRBD2. This TCR came from an adult in good health. The DNA sequence is TGTGCCAGCAGCCCTCCGGGACTAGTGTCTTCAGATACGCAGTATTTT. It translates to CASSPPGLVSSDTQYF.